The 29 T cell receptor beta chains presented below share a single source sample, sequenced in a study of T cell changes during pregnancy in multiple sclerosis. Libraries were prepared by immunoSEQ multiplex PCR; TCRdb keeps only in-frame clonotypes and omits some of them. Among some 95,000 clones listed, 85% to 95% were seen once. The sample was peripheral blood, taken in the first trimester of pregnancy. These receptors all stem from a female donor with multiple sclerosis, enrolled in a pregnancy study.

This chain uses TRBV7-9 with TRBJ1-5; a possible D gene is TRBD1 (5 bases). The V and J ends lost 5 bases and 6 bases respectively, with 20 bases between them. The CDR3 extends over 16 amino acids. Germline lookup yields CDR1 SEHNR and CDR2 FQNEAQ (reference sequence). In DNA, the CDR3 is TGTGCCAGCAGCAGTGTCGGGGGATCCCCGGGTCAGCCCCAGCATTTT. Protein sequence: CASSSVGGSPGQPQHF.

The CDR3 sequence: CASSEGQWYGYTF. The CDR3, as DNA: TGTGCCAGCAGTGAAGGACAGTGGTATGGCTACACCTTC. The rearrangement uses TRBV6-1 and TRBJ1-2; tentatively, D is TRBD1 (5 bases). This CDR3 contains 13 residues. CDR1 and CDR2 from the germline V gene are MNHNS and SASEGT. The V and J ends lost 1 base and 5 bases respectively, with 8 bases between them.

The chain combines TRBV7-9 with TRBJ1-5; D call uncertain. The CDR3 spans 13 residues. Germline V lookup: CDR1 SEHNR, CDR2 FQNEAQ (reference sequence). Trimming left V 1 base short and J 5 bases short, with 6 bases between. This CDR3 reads CASSLDLDQPQHF. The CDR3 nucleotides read TGTGCCAGCAGCTTAGATCTCGATCAGCCCCAGCATTTT.

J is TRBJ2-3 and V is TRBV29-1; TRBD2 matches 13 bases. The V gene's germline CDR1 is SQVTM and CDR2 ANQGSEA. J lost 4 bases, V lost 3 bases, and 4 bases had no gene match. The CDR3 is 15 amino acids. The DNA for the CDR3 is TGCAGCGTTGAGGAACTAGCGGGAGGGCCAGATACGCAGTATTTT. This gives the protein CSVEELAGGPDTQYF.

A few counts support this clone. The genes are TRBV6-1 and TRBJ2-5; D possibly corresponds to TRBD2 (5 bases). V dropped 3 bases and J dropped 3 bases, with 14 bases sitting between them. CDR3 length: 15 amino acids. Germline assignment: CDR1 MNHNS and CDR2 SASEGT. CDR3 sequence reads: CASSDLNGIEETQYF. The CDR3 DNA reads TGTGCCAGCAGTGATTTAAACGGGATAGAAGAGACCCAGTACTTC.

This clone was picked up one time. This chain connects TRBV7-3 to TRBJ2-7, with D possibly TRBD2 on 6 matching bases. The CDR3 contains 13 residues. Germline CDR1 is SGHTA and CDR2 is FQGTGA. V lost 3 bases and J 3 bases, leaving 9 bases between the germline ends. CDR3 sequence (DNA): TGTGCCAGCAGCTTGATGGGGGGCTACGAGCAGTACTTC. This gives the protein CASSLMGGYEQYF.

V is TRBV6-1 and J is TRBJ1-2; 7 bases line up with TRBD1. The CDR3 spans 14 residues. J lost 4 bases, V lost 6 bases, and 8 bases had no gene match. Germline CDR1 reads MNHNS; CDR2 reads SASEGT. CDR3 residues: CASRAKTGAYGYTF. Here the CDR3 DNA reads TGTGCCAGCAGGGCCAAAACAGGGGCCTATGGCTACACCTTC.

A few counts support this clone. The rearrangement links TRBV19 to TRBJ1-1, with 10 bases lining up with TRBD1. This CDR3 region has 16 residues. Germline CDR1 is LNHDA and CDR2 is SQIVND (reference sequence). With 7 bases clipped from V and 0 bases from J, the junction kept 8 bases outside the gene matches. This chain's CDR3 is CASIPDRGRVNTEAFF. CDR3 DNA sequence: TGTGCCAGTATTCCCGACAGGGGGCGCGTGAACACTGAAGCTTTCTTT.

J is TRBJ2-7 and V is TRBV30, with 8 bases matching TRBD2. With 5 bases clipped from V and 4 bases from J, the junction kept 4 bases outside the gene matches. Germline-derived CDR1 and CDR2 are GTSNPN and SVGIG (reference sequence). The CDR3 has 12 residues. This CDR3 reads CAWRGGAYEQYF. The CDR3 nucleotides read TGTGCCTGGCGGGGGGGCGCATACGAGCAGTACTTC.

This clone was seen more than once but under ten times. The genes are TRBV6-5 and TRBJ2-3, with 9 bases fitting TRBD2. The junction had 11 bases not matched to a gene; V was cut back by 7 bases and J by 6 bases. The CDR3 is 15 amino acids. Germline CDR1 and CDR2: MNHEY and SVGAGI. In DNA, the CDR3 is TGTGCCAGCAAAAAGACTAGCGGCTCAACGGATACGCAGTATTTT. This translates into CASKKTSGSTDTQYF.

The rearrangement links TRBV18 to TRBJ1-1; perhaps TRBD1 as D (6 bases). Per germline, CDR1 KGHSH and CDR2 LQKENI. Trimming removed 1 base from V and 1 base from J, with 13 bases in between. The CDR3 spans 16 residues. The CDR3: CASSPLRGQGNTEAFF. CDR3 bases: TGTGCCAGCTCACCACTGCGGGGGCAAGGGAACACTGAAGCTTTCTTT.

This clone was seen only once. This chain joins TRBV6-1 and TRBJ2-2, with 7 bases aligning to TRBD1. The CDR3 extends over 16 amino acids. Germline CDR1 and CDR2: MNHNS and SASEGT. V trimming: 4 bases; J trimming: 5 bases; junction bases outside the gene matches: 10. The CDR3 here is CASSGYTGVRTGELFF. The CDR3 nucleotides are TGTGCCAGCAGTGGTTATACAGGGGTCCGGACCGGGGAGCTGTTTTTT.

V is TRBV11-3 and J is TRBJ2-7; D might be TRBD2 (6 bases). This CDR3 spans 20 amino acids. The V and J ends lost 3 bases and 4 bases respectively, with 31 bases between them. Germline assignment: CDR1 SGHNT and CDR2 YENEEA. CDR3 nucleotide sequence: TGTGCCAGCAGCTTTTGCCGAATCTCTTTGACGGGAGCGCTATTATACGAGCAGTACTTC. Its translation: CASSFCRISLTGALLYEQYF.

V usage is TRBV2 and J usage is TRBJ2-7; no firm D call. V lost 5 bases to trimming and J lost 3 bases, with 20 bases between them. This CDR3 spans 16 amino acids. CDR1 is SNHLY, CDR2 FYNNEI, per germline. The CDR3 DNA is TGTGCCAGCAGTCGGAGCTCTCGGGTAAAGAGCTACGAGCAGTACTTC. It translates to CASSRSSRVKSYEQYF.

CDR3: CAISLNKEQYF. The CDR3 DNA is TGTGCCATCAGCCTCAACAAGGAGCAGTACTTC. This sequence joins TRBV10-3 and TRBJ2-7; D not certain. The germline V and J ends were trimmed by 6 bases and 7 bases, with 10 bases remaining between them. Per germline, CDR1 ENHRY and CDR2 SYGVKD. The CDR3 spans 11 residues.

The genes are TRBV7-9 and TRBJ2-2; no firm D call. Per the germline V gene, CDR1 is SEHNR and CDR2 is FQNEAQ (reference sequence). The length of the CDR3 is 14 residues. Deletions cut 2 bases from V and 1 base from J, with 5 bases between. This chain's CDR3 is CASSLRGNTGELFF. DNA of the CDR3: TGTGCCAGCAGCTTAAGAGGGAACACCGGGGAGCTGTTTTTT. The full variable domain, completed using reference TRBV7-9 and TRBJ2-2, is DTGVSQNPRHKITKRGQNVTFRCDPISEHNRLYWYRQTLGQGPEFLTYFQNEAQLEKSRLLSDRFSAERPKGSFSTLEIQRTEQGDSAMYLCASSLRGNTGELFFGEGSRLTVL.

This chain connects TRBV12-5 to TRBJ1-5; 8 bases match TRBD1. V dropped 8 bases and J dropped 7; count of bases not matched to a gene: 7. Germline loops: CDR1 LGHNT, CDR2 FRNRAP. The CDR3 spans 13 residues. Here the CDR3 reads CASSRGQGQPQHF. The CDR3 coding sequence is TGTGCTAGTAGCAGGGGGCAAGGGCAGCCCCAGCATTTT.

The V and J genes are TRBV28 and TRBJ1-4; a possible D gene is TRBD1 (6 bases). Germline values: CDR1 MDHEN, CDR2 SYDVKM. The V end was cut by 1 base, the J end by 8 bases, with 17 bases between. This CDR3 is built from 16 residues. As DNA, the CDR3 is TGTGCCAGCAGTTTATTGACAGGAACCGGGAAGGAAAAACTGTTTTTT. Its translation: CASSLLTGTGKEKLFF.

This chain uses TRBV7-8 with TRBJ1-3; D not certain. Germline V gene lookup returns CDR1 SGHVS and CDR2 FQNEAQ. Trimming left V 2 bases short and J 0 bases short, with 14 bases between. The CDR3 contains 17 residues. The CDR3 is CASSLWVAASSGNTIYF. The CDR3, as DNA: TGTGCCAGCAGCTTATGGGTTGCAGCTAGCTCTGGAAACACCATATATTTT.

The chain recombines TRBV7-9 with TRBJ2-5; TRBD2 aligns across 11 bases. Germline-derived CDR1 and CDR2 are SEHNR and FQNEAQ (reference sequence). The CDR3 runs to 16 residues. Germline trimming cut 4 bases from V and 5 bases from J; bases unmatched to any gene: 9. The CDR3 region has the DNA TGTGCCAGCAGCTCTCGACTAGCGGGGTTGAGGGAGACCCAGTACTTC. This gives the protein CASSSRLAGLRETQYF.

This CDR3 reads CASQGVNQPQHF. Written as DNA, the CDR3 is TGTGCCAGCCAGGGCGTGAATCAGCCCCAGCATTTT. The genes are TRBV2 and TRBJ1-5; TRBD1 is a possible D gene (5 bases). The ends were cut back, 8 bases at V and 4 bases at J, with 9 bases in the middle. Germline CDR1 reads SNHLY; CDR2 reads FYNNEI. This CDR3 is 12 amino acids long.

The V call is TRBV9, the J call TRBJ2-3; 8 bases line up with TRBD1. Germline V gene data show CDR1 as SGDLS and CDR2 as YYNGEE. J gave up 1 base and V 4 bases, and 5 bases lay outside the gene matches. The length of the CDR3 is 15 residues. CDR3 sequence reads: CASSQGALGTDTQYF. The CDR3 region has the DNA TGTGCCAGCAGCCAGGGGGCTCTGGGCACAGATACGCAGTATTTT.

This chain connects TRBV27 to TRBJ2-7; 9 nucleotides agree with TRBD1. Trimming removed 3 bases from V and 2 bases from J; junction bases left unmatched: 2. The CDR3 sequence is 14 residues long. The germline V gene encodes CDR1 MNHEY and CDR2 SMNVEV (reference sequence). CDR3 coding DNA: TGTGCCAGCAGTTTGGGACAGGGTCCCTACGAGCAGTACTTC. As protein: CASSLGQGPYEQYF.

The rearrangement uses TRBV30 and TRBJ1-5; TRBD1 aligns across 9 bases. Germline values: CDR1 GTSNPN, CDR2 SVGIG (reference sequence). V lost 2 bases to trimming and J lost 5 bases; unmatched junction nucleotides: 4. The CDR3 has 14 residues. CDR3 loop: CAWSLGQGDQPQHF. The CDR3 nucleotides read TGTGCCTGGAGTTTGGGACAGGGCGATCAGCCCCAGCATTTT.

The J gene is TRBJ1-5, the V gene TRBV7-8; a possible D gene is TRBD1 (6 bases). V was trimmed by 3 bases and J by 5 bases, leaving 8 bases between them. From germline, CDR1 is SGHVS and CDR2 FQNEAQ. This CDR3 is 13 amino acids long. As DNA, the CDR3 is TGTGCCAGCAGCTTCAGGGGTGATCAGCCCCAGCATTTT. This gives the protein CASSFRGDQPQHF.

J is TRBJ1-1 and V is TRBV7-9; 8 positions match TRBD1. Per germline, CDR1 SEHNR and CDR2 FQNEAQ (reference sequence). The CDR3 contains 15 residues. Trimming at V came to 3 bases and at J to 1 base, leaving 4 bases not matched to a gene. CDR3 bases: TGTGCCAGCAGCTTCCCAGGGGGCGGGAACACTGAAGCTTTCTTT. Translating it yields CASSFPGGGNTEAFF. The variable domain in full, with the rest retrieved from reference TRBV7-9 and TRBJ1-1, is DTGVSQNPRHKITKRGQNVTFRCDPISEHNRLYWYRQTLGQGPEFLTYFQNEAQLEKSRLLSDRFSAERPKGSFSTLEIQRTEQGDSAMYLCASSFPGGGNTEAFFGQGTRLTVV.

This CDR3 reads CASTPPGGWYEQFF. The CDR3 nucleotides are TGTGCCAGCACCCCCCCAGGGGGATGGTATGAGCAGTTCTTC. This chain links TRBV28 with TRBJ2-1, with TRBD1 matching 7 bases. This CDR3 is built from 14 residues. CDR1 and CDR2 from the germline V gene are MDHEN and SYDVKM. V lost 7 bases, J lost 8 bases, and 11 bases stayed unmatched.

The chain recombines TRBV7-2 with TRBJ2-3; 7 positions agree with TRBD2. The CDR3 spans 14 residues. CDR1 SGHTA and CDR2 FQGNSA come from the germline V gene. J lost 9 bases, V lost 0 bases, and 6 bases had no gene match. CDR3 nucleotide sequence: TGTGCCAGCAGCTTAGCGGGAGGGCGGATGACGCAGTATTTT. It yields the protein CASSLAGGRMTQYF.

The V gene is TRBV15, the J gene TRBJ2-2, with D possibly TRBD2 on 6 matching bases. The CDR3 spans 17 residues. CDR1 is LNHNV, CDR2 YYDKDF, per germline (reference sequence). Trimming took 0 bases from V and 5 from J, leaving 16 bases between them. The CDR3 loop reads CATSRDPPGGLTGELFF. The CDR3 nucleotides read TGTGCCACCAGCAGAGACCCCCCCGGGGGACTGACCGGGGAGCTGTTTTTT. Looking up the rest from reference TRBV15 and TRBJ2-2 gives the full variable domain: DAMVIQNPRYQVTQFGKPVTLSCSQTLNHNVMYWYQQKSSQAPKLLFHYYDKDFNNEADTPDNFQSRRPNTSFCFLDIRSPGLGDTAMYLCATSRDPPGGLTGELFFGEGSRLTVL.